What follows are 26 T cell receptor beta chains derived from one specimen sequenced in a study of T cell responses to AZD1222 COVID-19 vaccine. Clones were sequenced by immunoSEQ multiplex PCR, and TCRdb holds only the in-frame ones, with some missing. Of about 130,000 clones listed, roughly 80% are singletons. The specimen comprised peripheral blood, sampled on day 0 of AZD1222 vaccination. The receptors were gathered from an adult in good health.

The chain combines TRBV19 with TRBJ1-2; 12 positions match TRBD1. The CDR3 contains 15 residues. Germline CDR1 and CDR2: LNHDA and SQIVND (reference sequence). V lost 5 bases and J lost 6; bases outside the gene matches: 7. This CDR3 is CASSPKGQGANGYTF. In DNA, the CDR3 is TGTGCCAGTAGTCCTAAGGGACAGGGGGCGAATGGCTACACCTTC.

This clone was seen a handful of times. The chain combines TRBV3-1 (or the pseudogene TRBV3-2) with TRBJ2-7; D possibly corresponds to TRBD2 (5 bases). Trimming left V 1 base short and J 6 bases short, with 10 bases between. The CDR3 contains 13 residues. Germline loops: CDR1 LGHDT, CDR2 YNNKEL (reference sequence). The CDR3 spells CASSQGWGVEQYF. The CDR3 coding sequence is TGTGCCAGCAGCCAAGGATGGGGAGTCGAGCAGTACTTC.

The rearrangement links TRBV5-1 to TRBJ1-1; D ambiguous. Germline V gene sequence: CDR1 SGHRS, CDR2 YFSETQ. V lost 4 bases, J lost 0 bases, and 13 bases lay in between. The CDR3 length is 15 residues. The CDR3, as DNA: TGCGCCAGCAGCGAGTTTAATGGGGTGAACACTGAAGCTTTCTTT. Translated, it gives CASSEFNGVNTEAFF.

This chain joins TRBV7-9 and TRBJ1-6; TRBD1 is a possible D gene (6 bases). CDR1 and CDR2 (germline): SEHNR, FQNEAQ (reference sequence). The V gene lost 2 bases and the J gene lost 7 bases, with 12 bases spanning the gap. The CDR3 consists of 15 residues. As DNA, the CDR3 is TGTGCCAGCAGCTTACAGGGGATCGGGAATTCACCCCTCCACTTT. It is translated as CASSLQGIGNSPLHF.

The chain has TRBV28 and TRBJ1-2; TRBD1 is a possible D gene (6 bases). This CDR3 spans 13 amino acids. The germline V gene encodes CDR1 MDHEN and CDR2 SYDVKM. V was pared by 4 bases and J by 7 bases, with 13 bases between. The CDR3 loop is CASSYAGAGGYTF. CDR3 bases: TGTGCCAGCAGTTATGCGGGGGCAGGTGGCTACACCTTC.

This clone came up once. The chain employs TRBV6-5 and TRBJ2-5, with 7 bases that match TRBD2. With V trimmed by 7 bases and J by 2 bases, 4 bases remained unmatched. The CDR3 extends over 13 amino acids. Looked up from germline, CDR1 is MNHEY and CDR2 is SVGAGI. The CDR3: CASTPAGQETQYF. In DNA, the CDR3 is TGTGCCAGCACCCCAGCGGGGCAAGAGACCCAGTACTTC.

The V and J genes are TRBV14 and TRBJ2-5; D may correspond to TRBD1 or TRBD2 (6 bases each). The CDR3 loop spans 13 amino acids. From germline, CDR1 is SGHDN and CDR2 FVKESK. V dropped 1 base and J dropped 6 bases, with 9 bases sitting between them. Here the CDR3 DNA reads TGTGCCAGCAGCCAAGGGGGGGCCAAGACCCAGTACTTC. Translating it yields CASSQGGAKTQYF.

The chain carries TRBV5-6 and TRBJ1-4, with D possibly being TRBD1 (6 bases). This CDR3 comprises 15 residues. Germline CDR1 reads SGHDT; CDR2 reads YYEEEE. Trimming took off 4 bases at V and 5 bases at J, with 15 bases between the two ends. This CDR3 reads CASSMKWQGNEKLFF. CDR3 coding DNA: TGTGCCAGCAGCATGAAATGGCAGGGGAATGAAAAACTGTTTTTT.

The chain combines TRBV19 with TRBJ2-5, with D perhaps matching TRBD1 or TRBD2 (5 bases each). This CDR3 comprises 14 residues. Per the germline V gene, CDR1 is LNHDA and CDR2 is SQIVND (reference sequence). V lost 6 bases to trimming and J lost 5 bases, with 16 bases between them. The CDR3 here is CASRSGGLGETQYF. DNA for the CDR3: TGTGCCAGTAGGAGTGGGGGTCTCGGGGAGACCCAGTACTTC.

The chain is built from TRBV5-5 and TRBJ1-2; D ambiguous. Germline lookup yields CDR1 SGHKS and CDR2 YYEKEE (reference sequence). This CDR3 contains 13 residues. Trimming pared 4 bases from V and 1 base from J, leaving 8 bases between. The CDR3 is CASSPDINYGYTF. The CDR3 coding sequence is TGTGCCAGCAGCCCAGACATTAACTATGGCTACACCTTC. The full variable domain, completed using reference TRBV5-5 and TRBJ1-2, is DAGVTQSPTHLIKTRGQQVTLRCSPISGHKSVSWYQQVLGQGPQFIFQYYEKEERGRGNFPDRFSARQFPNYSSELNVNALLLGDSALYLCASSPDINYGYTFGSGTRLTVV.

This chain connects TRBV5-1 to TRBJ1-6, with 7 bases identical to TRBD1. Germline CDR1 SGHRS, CDR2 YFSETQ. With V trimmed by 0 bases and J by 7 bases, 13 bases remained unmatched. The CDR3 is made up of 18 amino acids. CDR3 sequence: CASSLESARGSSNSPLHF. The CDR3 DNA sequence: TGCGCCAGCAGCTTGGAATCGGCCAGGGGGTCCTCAAATTCACCCCTCCACTTT.

The gene calls are TRBV6-5 and TRBJ1-5; possible D gene TRBD1, 5 bases. CDR1 is MNHEY and CDR2 is SVGAGI in the germline V gene. The length of the CDR3 is 14 residues. V gave up 7 bases and J gave up 7 bases, with 17 bases separating them. The CDR3 region has the DNA TGTGCCAGCACTATACAGGACCGGAACCAGCCCCAGCATTTT. As protein: CASTIQDRNQPQHF.

This clone was counted a few times. V gene TRBV11-3 combines with J gene TRBJ2-3; possible D gene TRBD1, 6 bases. The germline gives CDR1 SGHNT, CDR2 YENEEA. This CDR3 contains 16 residues. Trimming pared 4 bases from V and 0 bases from J, leaving 14 bases between. This CDR3 reads CASSSSRDRSTDTQYF. The CDR3 DNA follows: TGTGCCAGCAGCTCTTCTCGAGACAGGAGCACAGATACGCAGTATTTT.

This clone was observed a single time. The V gene is TRBV5-4, the J gene TRBJ1-2, with no clear D. The CDR3 spans 14 residues. V was cut by 1 base and J by 5 bases, with 12 bases left in between. The germline V gene encodes CDR1 SGHNT and CDR2 YYREEE (reference sequence). CDR3 in amino acids: CASSLKETSYGYTF. CDR3 sequence (DNA): TGTGCCAGCAGCTTGAAGGAGACCTCGTATGGCTACACCTTC.

The chain uses TRBV25-1 and TRBJ1-5; D is ambiguous. V was pared by 5 bases and J by 0 bases, with 14 bases between. The CDR3 runs to 16 residues. The germline V gene has CDR1 MGHDK and CDR2 SYGVNS. CDR3 DNA sequence: TGTGCCAGCAGTCCAGGTGGGCCCAATAGCAATCAGCCCCAGCATTTT. Amino acids: CASSPGGPNSNQPQHF.

This clone was counted a single time. This chain uses TRBV3-1 (or the pseudogene TRBV3-2) with TRBJ1-1; D gene ambiguous. The CDR3 consists of 14 residues. V was clipped by 2 bases and J by 2 bases, with 9 bases between them. The germline V gene has CDR1 LGHDT and CDR2 YNNKEL (reference sequence). Here the CDR3 DNA reads TGTGCCAGCAGCCAATCGATATCAAACACTGAAGCTTTCTTT. Its translation is CASSQSISNTEAFF.

This clone was observed a handful of times. V gene TRBV5-1 combines with J gene TRBJ1-6; tentatively, D is TRBD1 (5 bases). V lost 0 bases, J lost 8 bases, and 9 bases lay in between. The CDR3 runs to 14 residues. The germline CDR1 and CDR2 sequences are SGHRS and YFSETQ. The CDR3 is CASSLEGHDSPLHF. In DNA form, the CDR3 reads TGCGCCAGCAGCTTGGAGGGGCACGATTCACCCCTCCACTTT.

The gene calls are TRBV7-3 and TRBJ1-2, with a possible D match to TRBD1 (5 bases). Looked up from germline, CDR1 is SGHTA and CDR2 is FQGTGA. V lost 3 bases to trimming and J lost 6 bases, with 14 bases between them. The length of the CDR3 is 14 residues. CDR3 loop: CASSFNPSGDGYTF. The DNA for the CDR3 is TGTGCCAGCAGCTTTAACCCGTCGGGGGATGGCTACACCTTC.

This clone was found once. The chain joins TRBV18 to TRBJ2-3; D uncertain. Trimming took off 2 bases at V and 0 bases at J, with 12 bases between the two ends. This CDR3 has 16 amino acids. Germline-derived CDR1 and CDR2 are KGHSH and LQKENI. The CDR3 DNA reads as TGTGCCAGCTCACCATTTGGGCAAGCAAGCACAGATACGCAGTATTTT. It is translated as CASSPFGQASTDTQYF.

On this clone itself: Other DNA sequences in the same sample also yield this CDR3. This rearrangement joins TRBV5-1 to TRBJ1-3, with D possibly TRBD1 on 5 matching bases. V lost 0 bases and J 3 bases, leaving 7 bases between the germline ends. The CDR3 totals 14 residues. The germline gives CDR1 SGHRS, CDR2 YFSETQ. CDR3 DNA: TGCGCCAGCAGCTTGGCGGGGGTTGGAAACACCATATATTTT. Its protein product is CASSLAGVGNTIYF.

This sequence joins TRBV20-1 and TRBJ2-1, with D hard to call. Trimming pared 2 bases from V and 5 bases from J, leaving 4 bases between. This CDR3 is 11 amino acids long. Germline V gene lookup returns CDR1 DFQATT and CDR2 SNEGSKA (reference sequence). CDR3 amino acids: CSARTNNEQFF. DNA for the CDR3: TGCAGTGCTAGAACCAACAATGAGCAGTTCTTC.

J is TRBJ2-6 and V is TRBV2; maybe TRBD2 (6 bases). Germline loops: CDR1 SNHLY, CDR2 FYNNEI. Trimming removed 0 bases from V and 0 bases from J, with 15 bases in between. The CDR3 contains 19 residues. CDR3 loop: CASSEARGGGNSGANVLTF. The CDR3 DNA reads TGTGCCAGCAGTGAAGCAAGGGGTGGAGGGAACTCTGGGGCCAACGTCCTGACTTTC.

This chain connects TRBV5-1 to TRBJ1-5; no clear D gene. The CDR3 is 13 residues long. Between the trimmed V and J ends, which lost 4 bases and 0 bases, there was a span of 5 bases. Per the germline V gene, CDR1 is SGHRS and CDR2 is YFSETQ. The CDR3 here is CASSQGSNQPQHF. Here the CDR3 DNA reads TGCGCCAGCAGCCAAGGTAGCAATCAGCCCCAGCATTTT.

The genes are TRBV3-1 (or the pseudogene TRBV3-2) and TRBJ1-4; a weak D match, TRBD1 (5 bases). The CDR3 loop spans 18 amino acids. V gave up 0 bases and J gave up 4 bases, with 18 bases separating them. CDR1 and CDR2 (germline): LGHDT, YNNKEL (reference sequence). For the CDR3, the DNA is TGTGCCAGCAGCCAAGAACAGGTTGTAGGTTTGGGTAATGAAAAACTGTTTTTT. Amino acids: CASSQEQVVGLGNEKLFF.

The CDR3 DNA follows: TGTGCCAGCAGCCCGCCCCAGGGGAGAAAGAACACTGAAGCTTTCTTT. It translates to CASSPPQGRKNTEAFF. The chain recombines TRBV7-2 with TRBJ1-1, with D possibly being TRBD1 (6 bases). The CDR3 runs 16 residues. V lost 5 bases and J lost 1, with 17 bases in between. Germline V CDR1 and CDR2: SGHTA, FQGNSA.

The chain couples TRBV2 to TRBJ1-2; unclear D gene. V was pared by 0 bases and J by 4 bases, with 9 bases between. The CDR3 is 14 amino acids. Germline V gives CDR1 SNHLY, CDR2 FYNNEI. Written as DNA, the CDR3 is TGTGCCAGCAGTGAAGCAAACAGAATCTATGGCTACACCTTC. This codes for CASSEANRIYGYTF.